This entry features one TCR beta chain sequence. Germline CDR1 is SEHNR and CDR2 is FQNEAQ (reference sequence). With 5 bases removed from V and 2 bases from J, the gap between germline ends came to 13 bases. The CDR3 extends over 14 amino acids. The sample originates from a study of blood T cell repertoires in COVID-19. Study as a whole: The United States, Italy and Spain supplied acute and convalescent COVID-19 samples.

Per the study methods: For nucleated cells, counts were estimated from reference gene primer amplification. Using immunoSEQ multiplex PCR, the repertoire was profiled, and TCRdb retains in-frame clones only, with some absent. That table supplies the V and J calls and clone size; D and trimming were determined from the DNA. This table holds about 260,000 clones, 88% found once. The receptor was isolated from a woman aged 25 to 45 with COVID-19, enrolled during active disease. Sequenced material: peripheral blood. The chain carries TRBV7-9 and TRBJ2-7; a possible D gene is TRBD1 (5 bases). CDR3 DNA: TGTGCCAGCAGCCATGGGGCGGAGACCTACGAGCAGTACTTC. Protein sequence: CASSHGAETYEQYF.